This T cell receptor beta chain originates from a study of blood T cell repertoires in COVID-19. On the study more broadly: PBMCs, B-cell-depleted T cells, or T cells were the source of the cDNA or gDNA that made up the material.

The participants were between 18 and 89 years old and came from about two dozen US areas. Clinical histories supplied by participants themselves formed the basis of cohort assignment. Methods used by the authors: Estimates of nucleated cell counts were drawn from the amplification of reference gene primers. TCRdb's table, derived via immunoSEQ multiplex PCR, lists solely in-frame clones and lacks some. V, J and clone size derive from that table, while D and trimming were established from the DNA sequence. The sample holds some 320,000 clones, around 90% seen once. Trimming left V 7 bases short and J 2 bases short, with 14 bases between. The germline gives CDR1 KGHSH, CDR2 LQKENI. CDR3 size: 14 residues.

What was sequenced was PBMCs or T cells enriched from blood (not recorded which). The receptor was derived from a man aged 55 to 70 who had recovered from COVID-19. The chain couples TRBV18 to TRBJ2-5, with TRBD1 as a possible D gene (7 bases). CDR3 residues: CASFPTGTQETQYF. Written as DNA, the CDR3 is TGTGCCAGCTTTCCGACAGGGACTCAAGAGACCCAGTACTTC.